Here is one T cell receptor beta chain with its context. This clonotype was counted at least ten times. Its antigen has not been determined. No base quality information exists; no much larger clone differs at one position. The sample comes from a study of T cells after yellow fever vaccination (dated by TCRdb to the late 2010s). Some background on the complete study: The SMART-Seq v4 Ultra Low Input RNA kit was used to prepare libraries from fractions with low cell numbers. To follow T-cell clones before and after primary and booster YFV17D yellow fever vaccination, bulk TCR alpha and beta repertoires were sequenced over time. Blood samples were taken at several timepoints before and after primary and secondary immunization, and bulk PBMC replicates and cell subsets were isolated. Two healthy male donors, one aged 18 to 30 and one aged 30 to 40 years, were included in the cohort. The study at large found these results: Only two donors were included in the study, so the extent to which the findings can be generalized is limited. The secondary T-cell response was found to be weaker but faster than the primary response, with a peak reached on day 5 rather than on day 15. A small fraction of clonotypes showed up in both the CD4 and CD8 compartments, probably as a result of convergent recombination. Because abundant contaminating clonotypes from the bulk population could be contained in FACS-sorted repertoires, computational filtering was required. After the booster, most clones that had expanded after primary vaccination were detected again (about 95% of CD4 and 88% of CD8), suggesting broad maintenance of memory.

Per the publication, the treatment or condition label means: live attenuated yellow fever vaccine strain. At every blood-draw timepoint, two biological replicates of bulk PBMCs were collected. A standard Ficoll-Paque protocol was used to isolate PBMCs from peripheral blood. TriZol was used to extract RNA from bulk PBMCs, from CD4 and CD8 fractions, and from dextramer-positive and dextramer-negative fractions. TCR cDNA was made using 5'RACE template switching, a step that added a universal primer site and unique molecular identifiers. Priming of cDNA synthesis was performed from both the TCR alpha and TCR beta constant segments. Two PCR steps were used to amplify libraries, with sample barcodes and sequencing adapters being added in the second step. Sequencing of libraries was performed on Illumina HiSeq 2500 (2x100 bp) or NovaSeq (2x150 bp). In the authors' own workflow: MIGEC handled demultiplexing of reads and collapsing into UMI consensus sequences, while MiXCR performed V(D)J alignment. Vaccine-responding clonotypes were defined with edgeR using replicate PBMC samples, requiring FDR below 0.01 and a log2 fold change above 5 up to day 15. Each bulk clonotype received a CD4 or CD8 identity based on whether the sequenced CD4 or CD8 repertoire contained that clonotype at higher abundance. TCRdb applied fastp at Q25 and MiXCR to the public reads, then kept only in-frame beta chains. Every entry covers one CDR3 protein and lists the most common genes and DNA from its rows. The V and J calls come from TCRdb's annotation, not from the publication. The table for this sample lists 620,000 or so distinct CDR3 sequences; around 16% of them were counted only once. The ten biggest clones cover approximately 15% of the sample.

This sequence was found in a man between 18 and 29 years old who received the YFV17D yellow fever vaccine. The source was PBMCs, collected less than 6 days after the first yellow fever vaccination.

The sequenced DNA is TGCGCCAGCAGCCACGGTCCGACAGGGAACACTGAAGCTTTCTTT. Its protein reads: CASSHGPTGNTEAFF. The sequence is built from TRBV5-1 and TRBJ1-1; TRBD1 is a possible D gene, resting on 6 matching bases. The CDR3 goes from the cysteine to the phenylalanine over 15 residues. CDR3 DNA is the only sequence kept; it has 45 bases, read in frame from the first base. V is clipped by 4 bases and J by 1 base, and the sequence between their germline boundaries is 14 bases long. Based on the germline V gene, the CDR1 and CDR2 sequences are SGHRS and YFSETQ. This CDR3, with the reference TRBV5-1 and TRBJ1-1 proteins standing in past its ends, gives the full variable domain KAGVTQTPRYLIKTRGQQVTLSCSPISGHRSVSWYQQTPGQGLQFLFEYFSETQRNKGNFPGRFSGRQFSNSRSEMNVSTLELGDSALYLCASSHGPTGNTEAFFGQGTRLTVV.